The sequence of this T cell receptor beta chain was determined in a study of blood T cells in healthy people across ages (dated by TCRdb to the mid-2010s). In terms of the full investigation: In model experiments, roughly one uniquely barcoded TCR beta cDNA molecule per two T cells was captured by template switching. To track age-related changes in TCR beta repertoire diversity, the study relied on deep sequencing normalized with unique cDNA molecular identifiers. The donors were split into four age groups: young (average around 17 years), middle-aged (about 40), aged (roughly 65) and long-lived (under 90). To avoid experimental bias, donors of different ages were spread randomly across the sequencing lanes. For two donors (one aged 18 to 30 and one aged 80 or older), the study analyzed two additional independent replicas of 1 million unique cDNA reads from the same blood draw.

The library was obtained by 5' RACE. The reads were generated on an Illumina HiSeq 2500. A second PCR of about 7 to 12 cycles was performed with a sample-barcoded 5' primer and a J-beta primer mix. A template-switch 5' adaptor carrying 12 random nucleotides introduced a unique molecular identifier onto each TCR beta cDNA molecule. Each sample yielded at least 3 million CDR3-containing paired-end reads. First-strand cDNA was synthesized from all RNA with the Mint cDNA synthesis kit, primed by a TRBC-specific oligonucleotide. Following uracil-DNA glycosylase treatment, all cDNA underwent a first 18-cycle PCR with the universal primers M1SS and BC2_uni_R. Per the original workflow: Each sample was normalized by randomly selecting 1 million high-quality reads, each carrying a distinct molecular identifier. Instead of being binned into consensus sequences, reads that shared molecular identifiers were thrown out. MiTCR, with a Q25 quality threshold and the strictest error-elimination algorithm, was used for CDR3 identification, clonotype clustering and error correction. A nonparametric unseen species model with Euler transformation was used to estimate a lower bound on total TCR beta diversity. Using fastp trimming at Q25 and MiXCR clonotype assembly, TCRdb reanalyzed the public sequencing data and kept in-frame beta chains. Merged by CDR3 protein, the rows form single entries marked with the most common genes and DNA. The V and J calls follow TCRdb's processing rather than the paper's. Counted in this sample were around 940,000 distinct CDR3 sequences; approximately 50% of them appeared once. Over 20% of the sample goes to the ten largest clones.

Summary of the overall study and its limitations: Compared with the aged group, the long-lived group had more naive CD4+ T cells, fewer expanded clones and increased TCR diversity, a pattern suggesting age selection. Because profiling used bulk unsorted PBMCs, naive and antigen-experienced compartments could not be compared conclusively. Estimates of total diversity from one million sequenced T cells were regarded as lower bounds and underestimates. The percentage of naive T cells measured by flow cytometry correlated strongly with observed TCR beta diversity. The CMV infection status of donors was not known, potentially confounding age-related changes in expanded clonotypes. As age increased, observed TCR beta diversity per million T cells dropped in a roughly linear way, and a significant reduction was already evident by age about 40.

The approximately 39 donors, aged about 6 to 95 years, were systemically healthy Caucasian individuals from Russia. Around 10 milliliters of peripheral blood were drawn from each donor into EDTA-treated Vacutainer tubes. PBMCs were isolated by Ficoll-Paque density-gradient centrifugation, with at least 6 million obtained per sample. Trizol reagent was used to extract total RNA from PBMCs, with at least 5 micrograms per sample. The percentages of naive CD45RAhigh/CD27high T cells were determined by flow cytometry on a PBMC aliquot from every donor. This clonotype was seen more than once but under ten times. No antigen is known for it. No base-level quality is on record; no much larger clone is a single base apart. This TCR came from a woman aged 55 to 70 in good health. Sequencing was done on a sample of blood.

At the DNA level, the sequence is TGCAGTAATAGCGGGAGAGATACCTACGAGCAGTACTTC. Its protein reads: CSNSGRDTYEQYF. The sequence is built from TRBV20-1 and TRBJ2-7, with 9 bases aligning to TRBD2. According to the germline V gene (reference sequence), CDR1 reads DFQATT and CDR2 reads SNEGSKA. Including cysteine and phenylalanine, the CDR3 has 13 amino acids. Just CDR3 DNA is preserved here, 39 bases in frame from base 1. The germline V and J ends show losses of 8 bases and 2 bases respectively, and no gene match explains 7 bases of the junction.